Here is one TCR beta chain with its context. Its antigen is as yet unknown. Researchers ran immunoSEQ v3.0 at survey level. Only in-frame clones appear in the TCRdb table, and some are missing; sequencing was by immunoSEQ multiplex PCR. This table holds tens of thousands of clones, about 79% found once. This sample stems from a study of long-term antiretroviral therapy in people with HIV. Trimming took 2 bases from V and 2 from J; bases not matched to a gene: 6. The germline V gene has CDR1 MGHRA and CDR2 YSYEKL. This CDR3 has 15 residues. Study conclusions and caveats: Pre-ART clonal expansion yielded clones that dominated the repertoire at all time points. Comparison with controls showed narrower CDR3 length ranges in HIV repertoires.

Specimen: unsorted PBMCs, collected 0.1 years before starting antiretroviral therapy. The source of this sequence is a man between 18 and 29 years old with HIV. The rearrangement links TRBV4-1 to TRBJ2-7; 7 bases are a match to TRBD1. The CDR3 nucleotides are TGCGCCAGCAGCCAACCCCGGGACAGCGCCTACGAGCAGTACTTC. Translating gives CASSQPRDSAYEQYF.